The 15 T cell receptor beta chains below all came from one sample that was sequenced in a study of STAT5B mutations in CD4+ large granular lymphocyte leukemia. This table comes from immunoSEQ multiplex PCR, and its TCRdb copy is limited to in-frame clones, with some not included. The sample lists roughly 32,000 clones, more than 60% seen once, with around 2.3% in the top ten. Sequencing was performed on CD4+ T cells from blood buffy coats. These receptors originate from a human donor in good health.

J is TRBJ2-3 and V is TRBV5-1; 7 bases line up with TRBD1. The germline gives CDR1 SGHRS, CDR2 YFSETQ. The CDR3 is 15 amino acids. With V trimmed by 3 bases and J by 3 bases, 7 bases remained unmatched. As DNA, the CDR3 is TGCGCCAGCAGCTCCGGGAACAGGGGAACAGATACGCAGTATTTT. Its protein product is CASSSGNRGTDTQYF.

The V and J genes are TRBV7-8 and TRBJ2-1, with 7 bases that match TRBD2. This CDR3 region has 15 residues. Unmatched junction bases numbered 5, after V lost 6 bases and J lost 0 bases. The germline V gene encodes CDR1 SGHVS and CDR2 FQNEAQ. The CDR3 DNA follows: TGTGCCAGCAGTCCGAGCGGGGCCTCCTACAATGAGCAGTTCTTC. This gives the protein CASSPSGASYNEQFF.

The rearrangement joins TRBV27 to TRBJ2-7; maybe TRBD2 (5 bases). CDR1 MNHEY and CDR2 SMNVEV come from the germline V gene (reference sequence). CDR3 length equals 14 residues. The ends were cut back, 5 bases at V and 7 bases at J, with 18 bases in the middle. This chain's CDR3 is CASSRESRRYEQYF. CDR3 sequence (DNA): TGTGCCAGCAGTCGGGAATCCCGACGTTATGAGCAGTACTTC.

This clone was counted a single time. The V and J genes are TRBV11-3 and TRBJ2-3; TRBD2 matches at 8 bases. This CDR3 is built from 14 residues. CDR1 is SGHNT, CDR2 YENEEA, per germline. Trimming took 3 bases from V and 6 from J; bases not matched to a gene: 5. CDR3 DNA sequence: TGTGCCAGCAGCTTCGCGGGGGGTGGTGATACGCAGTATTTT. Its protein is CASSFAGGGDTQYF. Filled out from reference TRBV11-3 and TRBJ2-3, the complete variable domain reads EAGVVQSPRYKIIEKKQPVAFWCNPISGHNTLYWYLQNLGQGPELLIRYENEEAVDDSQLPKDRFSAERLKGVDSTLKIQPAELGDSAVYLCASSFAGGGDTQYFGPGTRLTVL.

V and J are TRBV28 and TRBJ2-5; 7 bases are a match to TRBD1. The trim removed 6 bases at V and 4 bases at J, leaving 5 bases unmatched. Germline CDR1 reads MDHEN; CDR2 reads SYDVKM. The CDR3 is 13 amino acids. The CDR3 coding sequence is TGTGCCAGCAGGCCGACAGGGAGAGAGACCCAGTACTTC. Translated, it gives CASRPTGRETQYF. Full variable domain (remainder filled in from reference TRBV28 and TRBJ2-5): DVKVTQSSRYLVKRTGEKVFLECVQDMDHENMFWYRQDPGLGLRLIYFSYDVKMKEKGDIPEGYSVSREKKERFSLILESASTNQTSMYLCASRPTGRETQYFGPGTRLLVL.

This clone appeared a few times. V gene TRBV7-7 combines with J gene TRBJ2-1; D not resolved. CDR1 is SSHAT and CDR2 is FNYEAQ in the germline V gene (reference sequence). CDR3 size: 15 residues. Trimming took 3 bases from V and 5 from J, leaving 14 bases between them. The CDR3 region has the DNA TGTGCCAGCAGCTTTGGACCAGGACGAAACAATGAGCAGTTCTTC. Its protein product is CASSFGPGRNNEQFF.

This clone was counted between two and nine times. CDR3 coding DNA: TGTGCCAGCAGCTTGGGTCCGCACCCTCCGGACGAGCAGTACTTC. Protein: CASSLGPHPPDEQYF. The rearrangement uses TRBV5-4 and TRBJ2-7; D is uncertain. Germline lookup yields CDR1 SGHNT and CDR2 YYREEE (reference sequence). Trimming removed 0 bases at V and 5 bases at J, with 15 bases between. The CDR3 length is 15 residues.

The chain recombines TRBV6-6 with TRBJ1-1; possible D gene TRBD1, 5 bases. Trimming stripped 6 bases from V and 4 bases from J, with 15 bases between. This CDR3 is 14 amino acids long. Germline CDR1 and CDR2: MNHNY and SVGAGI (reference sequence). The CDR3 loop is CASSRGGVGTEAFF. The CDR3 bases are TGTGCCAGCAGCCGCGGGGGGGTGGGCACTGAAGCTTTCTTT.

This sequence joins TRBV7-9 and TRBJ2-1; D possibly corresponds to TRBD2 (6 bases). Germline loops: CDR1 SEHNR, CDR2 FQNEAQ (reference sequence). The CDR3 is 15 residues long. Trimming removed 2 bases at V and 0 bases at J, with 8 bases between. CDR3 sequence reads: CASSLMGGSYNEQFF. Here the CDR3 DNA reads TGTGCCAGCAGCTTAATGGGGGGCTCCTACAATGAGCAGTTCTTC. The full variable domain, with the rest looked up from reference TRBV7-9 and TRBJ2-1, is DTGVSQNPRHKITKRGQNVTFRCDPISEHNRLYWYRQTLGQGPEFLTYFQNEAQLEKSRLLSDRFSAERPKGSFSTLEIQRTEQGDSAMYLCASSLMGGSYNEQFFGPGTRLTVL.

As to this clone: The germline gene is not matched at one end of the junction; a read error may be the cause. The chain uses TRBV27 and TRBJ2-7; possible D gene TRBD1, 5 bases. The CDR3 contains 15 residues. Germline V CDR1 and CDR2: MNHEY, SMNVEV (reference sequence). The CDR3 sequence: CASSPQGLSRYGQYF. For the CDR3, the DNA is TGTGCCAGCAGTCCCCAGGGCCTCTCGAGGTACGGGCAGTACTTC.

CDR3 sequence: CASSSNLAGAYNEQFF. CDR3 bases: TGTGCCAGCAGTTCCAATCTAGCGGGGGCTTACAATGAGCAGTTCTTC. The chain links TRBV27 to TRBJ2-1, with 10 nucleotides matching TRBD2. CDR1 is MNHEY and CDR2 is SMNVEV in the germline V gene (reference sequence). V was clipped by 4 bases and J by 4 bases; unmatched bases: 7. CDR3 length: 16 residues.

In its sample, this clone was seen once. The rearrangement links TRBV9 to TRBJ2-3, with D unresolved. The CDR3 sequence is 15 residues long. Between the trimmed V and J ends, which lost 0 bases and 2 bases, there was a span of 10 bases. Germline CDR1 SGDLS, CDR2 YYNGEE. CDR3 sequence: CASSVAATYTDTQYF. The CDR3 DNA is TGTGCCAGCAGCGTAGCTGCAACTTACACAGATACGCAGTATTTT.

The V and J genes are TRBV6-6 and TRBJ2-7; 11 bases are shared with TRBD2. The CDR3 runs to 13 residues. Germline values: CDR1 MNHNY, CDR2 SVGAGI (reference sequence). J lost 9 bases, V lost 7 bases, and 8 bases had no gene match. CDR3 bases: TGTGCCAGCATTGACCTAGCGGGAGGAAGGCAGTACTTC. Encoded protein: CASIDLAGGRQYF.

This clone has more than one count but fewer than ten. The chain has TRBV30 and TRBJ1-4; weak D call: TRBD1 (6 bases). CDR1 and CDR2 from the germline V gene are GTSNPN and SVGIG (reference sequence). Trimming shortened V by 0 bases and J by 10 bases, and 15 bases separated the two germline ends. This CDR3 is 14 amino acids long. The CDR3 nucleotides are TGTGCCTGGAGTGTTCGGGGGCATTCTGGAAAACTGTTTTTT. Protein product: CAWSVRGHSGKLFF.

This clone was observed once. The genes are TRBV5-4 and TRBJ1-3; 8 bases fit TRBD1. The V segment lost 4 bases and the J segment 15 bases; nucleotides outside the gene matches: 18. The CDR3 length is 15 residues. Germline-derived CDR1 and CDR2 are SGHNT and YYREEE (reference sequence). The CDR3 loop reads CASSGYRGSGPQTYF. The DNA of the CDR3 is TGTGCCAGCAGCGGTTACAGGGGGTCGGGTCCCCAAACATATTTT.